This entry lists 2 T cell receptor beta chains sequenced from one sample in a study of shared clonotypes between healthy human individuals. Generated by immunoSEQ multiplex PCR, the TCRdb table keeps only in-frame clones and is missing some. The sample consists of roughly 1,800,000 clones, over 85% of them appearing once. Terminally differentiated effector memory CD45RA+ cells were excluded by CCR7 positive selection of CD45RO-negative cells. Sample: naive CD8+ T cells sorted from blood. The receptors stem from a man aged 18 to 30 in good health.

The CDR3 region has the DNA TGTGCCAGCAGCTTCCGGGACAGGGGTGTCACCGGGGAGCTGTTTTTT. Its protein product is CASSFRDRGVTGELFF. The chain combines TRBV5-6 with TRBJ2-2; 10 nucleotides line up with TRBD1. The germline CDR1 and CDR2 sequences are SGHDT and YYEEEE. V shed 2 bases, J shed 4 bases, and the junction held 5 bases outside the gene matches. The CDR3 runs 16 residues.

The chain has TRBV7-2 and TRBJ1-2, with 10 bases lining up with TRBD1. Trimming took 2 bases from V and 8 from J; bases not matched to a gene: 11. The V gene's germline CDR1 is SGHTA and CDR2 FQGNSA. The CDR3 has 16 residues. CDR3: CASSLFLGDRGEGYTF. In DNA form, the CDR3 reads TGTGCCAGCAGCTTATTTTTGGGGGACAGGGGAGAGGGCTACACCTTC.